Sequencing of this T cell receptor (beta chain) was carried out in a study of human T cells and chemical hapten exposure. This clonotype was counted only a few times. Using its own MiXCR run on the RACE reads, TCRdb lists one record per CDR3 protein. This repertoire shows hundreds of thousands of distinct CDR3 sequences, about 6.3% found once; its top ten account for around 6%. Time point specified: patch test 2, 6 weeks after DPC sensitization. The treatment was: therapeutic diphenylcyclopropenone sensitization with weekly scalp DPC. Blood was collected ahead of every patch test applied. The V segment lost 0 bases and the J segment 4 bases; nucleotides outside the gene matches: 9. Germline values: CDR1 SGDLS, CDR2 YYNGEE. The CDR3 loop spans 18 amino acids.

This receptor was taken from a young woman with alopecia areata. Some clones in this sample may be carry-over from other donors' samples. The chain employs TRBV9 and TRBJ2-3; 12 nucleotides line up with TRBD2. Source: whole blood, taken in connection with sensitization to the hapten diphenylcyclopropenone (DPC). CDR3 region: CASSVVASGGAGADTQYF. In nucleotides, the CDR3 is TGTGCCAGCAGCGTAGTGGCTAGCGGGGGGGCCGGAGCAGATACGCAGTATTTT.